This TCR beta chain was captured in a study of neoadjuvant anti-PD-1 for oral cavity cancer. As concerns this clone: Its specificity is unknown.

General observations from the study: Larger post-treatment preexisting tumor clones tracked with greater tumor shrinkage. Pretreatment Treg/Th17 ratio correlated inversely with post-treatment tumor clonality.

TCRdb's table, derived via immunoSEQ multiplex PCR, lists solely in-frame clones and lacks some. The sample records over 5,500 clones, roughly 50% being singletons. The CDR3 extends over 14 amino acids. With V trimmed by 3 bases and J by 0 bases, 1 base remained unmatched. The germline CDR1 and CDR2 sequences are KGHSH and LQKENI. Sample: tumor tissue, taken before nivolumab (anti-PD-1) treatment. The clonotype was recovered from a person aged 40 to 85 with oral cavity squamous cell carcinoma. The V gene is TRBV18, the J gene TRBJ2-7; 8 bases are a match to TRBD2. The CDR3 region is CASSPGTSSYEQYF. The CDR3 DNA reads TGTGCCAGCTCACCCGGGACTAGCTCCTACGAGCAGTACTTC.